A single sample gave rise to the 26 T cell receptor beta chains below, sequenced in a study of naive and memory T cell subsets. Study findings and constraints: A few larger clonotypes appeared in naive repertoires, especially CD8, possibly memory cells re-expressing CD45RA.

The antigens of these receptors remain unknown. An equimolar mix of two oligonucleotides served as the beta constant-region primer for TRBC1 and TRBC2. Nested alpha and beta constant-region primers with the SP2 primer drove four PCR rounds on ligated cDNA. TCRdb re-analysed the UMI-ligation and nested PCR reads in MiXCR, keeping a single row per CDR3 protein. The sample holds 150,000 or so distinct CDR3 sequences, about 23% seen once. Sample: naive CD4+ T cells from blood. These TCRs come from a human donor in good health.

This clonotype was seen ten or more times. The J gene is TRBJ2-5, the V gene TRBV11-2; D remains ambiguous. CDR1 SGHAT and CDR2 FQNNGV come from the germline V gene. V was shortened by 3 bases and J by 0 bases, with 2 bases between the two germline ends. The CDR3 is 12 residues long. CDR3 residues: CASSLNQETQYF. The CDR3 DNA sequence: TGTGCCAGCAGCTTGAACCAAGAGACCCAGTACTTC.

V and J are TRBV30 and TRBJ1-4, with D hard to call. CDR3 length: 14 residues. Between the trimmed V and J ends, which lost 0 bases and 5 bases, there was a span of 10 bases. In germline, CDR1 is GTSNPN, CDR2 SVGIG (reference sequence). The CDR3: CAWSVLSTNEKLFF. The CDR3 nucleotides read TGTGCCTGGAGTGTACTTAGTACGAATGAAAAACTGTTTTTT.

CDR3 sequence reads: CSARAIGLDQPQHF. CDR3 nucleotide sequence: TGCAGTGCTAGAGCGATAGGGCTCGATCAGCCCCAGCATTTT. This chain links TRBV20-1 with TRBJ1-5; the D is unclear. Germline V gene data show CDR1 as DFQATT and CDR2 as SNEGSKA (reference sequence). V was pared by 1 base and J by 5 bases, with 12 bases between. There are 14 residues in the CDR3.

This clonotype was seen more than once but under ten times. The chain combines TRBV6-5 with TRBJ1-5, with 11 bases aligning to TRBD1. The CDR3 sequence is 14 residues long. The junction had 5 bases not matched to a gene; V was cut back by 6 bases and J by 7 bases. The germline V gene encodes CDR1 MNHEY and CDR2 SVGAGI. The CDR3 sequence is CASRGQGGGQPQHF. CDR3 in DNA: TGTGCCAGCAGGGGACAGGGGGGAGGCCAGCCCCAGCATTTT.

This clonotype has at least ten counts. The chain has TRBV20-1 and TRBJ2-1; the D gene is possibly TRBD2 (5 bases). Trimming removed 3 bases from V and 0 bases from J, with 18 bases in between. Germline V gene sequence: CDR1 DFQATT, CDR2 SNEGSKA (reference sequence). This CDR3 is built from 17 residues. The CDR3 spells CSASPTSTLSSYNEQFF. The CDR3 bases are TGCAGTGCTAGCCCAACTAGTACCCTGAGCTCCTACAATGAGCAGTTCTTC.

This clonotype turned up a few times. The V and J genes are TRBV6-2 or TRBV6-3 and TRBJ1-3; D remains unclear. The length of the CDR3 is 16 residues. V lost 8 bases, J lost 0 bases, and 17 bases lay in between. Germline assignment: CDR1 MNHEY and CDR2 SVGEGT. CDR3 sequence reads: CASYKGTAPSGNTIYF. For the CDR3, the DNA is TGTGCCAGCTATAAAGGTACCGCACCCTCTGGAAACACCATATATTTT.

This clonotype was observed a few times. CDR3 bases: TGTGCCAGCAGGGACGCCTTAGGACAGGGATTTAGCAATCAGCCCCAGCATTTT. Translation: CASRDALGQGFSNQPQHF. J is TRBJ1-5 and V is TRBV6-1; 8 nucleotides line up with TRBD1. The CDR3 sequence is 18 residues long. V lost 6 bases to trimming and J lost 0 bases; unmatched junction nucleotides: 13. Germline V gene lookup returns CDR1 MNHNS and CDR2 SASEGT.

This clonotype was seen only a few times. Written as DNA, the CDR3 is TGCGCCAGCAGTGCTTCTGCCCCTGCCGGCTACGAGCAGTACTTC. Its protein product is CASSASAPAGYEQYF. The chain uses TRBV10-2 and TRBJ2-7, with no clear D. CDR1 and CDR2 from the germline V gene are WSHSY and SAAADI. The ends were cut back, 4 bases at V and 3 bases at J, with 16 bases in the middle. There are 15 residues in the CDR3.

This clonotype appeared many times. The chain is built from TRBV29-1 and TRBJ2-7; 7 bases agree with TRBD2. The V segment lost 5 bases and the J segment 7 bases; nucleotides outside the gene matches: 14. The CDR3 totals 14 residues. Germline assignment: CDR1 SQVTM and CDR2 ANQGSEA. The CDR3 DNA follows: TGCAGCGTTCGGACTAGACTGGTTGCTGGGGAGCAGTACTTC. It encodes CSVRTRLVAGEQYF.

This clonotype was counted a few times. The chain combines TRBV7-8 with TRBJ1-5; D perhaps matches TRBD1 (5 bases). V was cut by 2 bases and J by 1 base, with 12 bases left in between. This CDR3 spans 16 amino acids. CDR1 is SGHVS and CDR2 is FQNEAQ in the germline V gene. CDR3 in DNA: TGTGCCAGCAGCTTACCGACTCGGGGGAGCAATCAGCCCCAGCATTTT. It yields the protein CASSLPTRGSNQPQHF.

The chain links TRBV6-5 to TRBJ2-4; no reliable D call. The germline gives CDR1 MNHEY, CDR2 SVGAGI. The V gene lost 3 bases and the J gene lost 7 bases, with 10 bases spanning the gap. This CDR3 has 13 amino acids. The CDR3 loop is CASSYRVGNIQYF. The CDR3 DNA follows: TGTGCCAGCAGTTATCGGGTCGGGAACATTCAGTACTTC.

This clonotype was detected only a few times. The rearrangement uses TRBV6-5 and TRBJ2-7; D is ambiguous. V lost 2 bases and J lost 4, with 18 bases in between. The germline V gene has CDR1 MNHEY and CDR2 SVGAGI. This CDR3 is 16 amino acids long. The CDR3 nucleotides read TGTGCCAGCAGTTACGCGGAAGGCCTTACTCCGTACGAGCAGTACTTC. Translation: CASSYAEGLTPYEQYF.

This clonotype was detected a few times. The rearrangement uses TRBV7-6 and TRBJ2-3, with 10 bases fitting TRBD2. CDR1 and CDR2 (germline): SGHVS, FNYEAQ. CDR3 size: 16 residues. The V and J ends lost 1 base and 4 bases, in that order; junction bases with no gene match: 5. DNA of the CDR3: TGTGCCAGCAGCTTAGGTGCTAGCGGGAGATCAGATACGCAGTATTTT. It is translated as CASSLGASGRSDTQYF.

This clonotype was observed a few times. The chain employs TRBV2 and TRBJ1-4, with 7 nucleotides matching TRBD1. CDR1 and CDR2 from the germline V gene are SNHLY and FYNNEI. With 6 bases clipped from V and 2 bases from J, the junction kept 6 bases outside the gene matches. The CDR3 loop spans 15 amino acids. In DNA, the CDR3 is TGTGCCAGCAGCGGACAGGTCCGGACTAATGAAAAACTGTTTTTT. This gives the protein CASSGQVRTNEKLFF.

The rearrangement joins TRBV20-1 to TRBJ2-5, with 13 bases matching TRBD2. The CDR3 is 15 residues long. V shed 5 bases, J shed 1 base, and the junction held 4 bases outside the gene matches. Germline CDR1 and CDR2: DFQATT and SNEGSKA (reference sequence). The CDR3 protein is CSASRTSGSQETQYF. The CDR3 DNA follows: TGCAGTGCTTCGCGGACTAGCGGGAGCCAAGAGACCCAGTACTTC.

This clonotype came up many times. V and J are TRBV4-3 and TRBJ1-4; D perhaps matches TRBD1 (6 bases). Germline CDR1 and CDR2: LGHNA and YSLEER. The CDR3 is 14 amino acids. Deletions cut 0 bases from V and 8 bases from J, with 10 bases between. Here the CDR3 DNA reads TGCGCCAGCAGCCAAGACAGGGGATTCGAAAAACTGTTTTTT. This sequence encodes CASSQDRGFEKLFF.

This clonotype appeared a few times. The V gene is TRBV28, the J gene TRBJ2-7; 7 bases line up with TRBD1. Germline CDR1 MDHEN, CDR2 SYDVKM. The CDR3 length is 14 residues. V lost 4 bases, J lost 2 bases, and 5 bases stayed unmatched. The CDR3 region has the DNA TGTGCCAGCAGTTCCGTGACAGGGACCTACGAGCAGTACTTC. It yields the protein CASSSVTGTYEQYF.

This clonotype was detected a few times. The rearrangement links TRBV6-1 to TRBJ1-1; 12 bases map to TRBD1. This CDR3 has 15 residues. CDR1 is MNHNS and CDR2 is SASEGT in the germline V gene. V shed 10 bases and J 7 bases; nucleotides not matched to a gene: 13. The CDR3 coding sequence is TGTGCCATCGCCCCGGGACAGGGGGCTTCGGGTGAAGCTTTCTTT. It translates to CAIAPGQGASGEAFF.

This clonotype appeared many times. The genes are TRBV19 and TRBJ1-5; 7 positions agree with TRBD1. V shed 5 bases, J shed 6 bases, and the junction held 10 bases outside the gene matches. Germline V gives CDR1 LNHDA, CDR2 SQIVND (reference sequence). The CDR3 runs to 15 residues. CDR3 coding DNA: TGTGCCAGTAGTCTCCGGACAGGCGTCGGTCAGCCCCAGCATTTT. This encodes CASSLRTGVGQPQHF.

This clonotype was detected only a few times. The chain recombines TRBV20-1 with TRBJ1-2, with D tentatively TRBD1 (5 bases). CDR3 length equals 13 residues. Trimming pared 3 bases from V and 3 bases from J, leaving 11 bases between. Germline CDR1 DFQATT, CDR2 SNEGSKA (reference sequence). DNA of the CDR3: TGCAGTGCTAGGTCAGGGCGCGACTATGGCTACACCTTC. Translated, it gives CSARSGRDYGYTF.

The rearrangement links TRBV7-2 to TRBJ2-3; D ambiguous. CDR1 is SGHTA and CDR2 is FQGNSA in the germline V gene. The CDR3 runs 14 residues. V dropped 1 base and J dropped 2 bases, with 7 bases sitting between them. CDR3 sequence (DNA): TGTGCCAGCAGCTTAGAGGCCGTCACAGATACGCAGTATTTT. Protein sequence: CASSLEAVTDTQYF.

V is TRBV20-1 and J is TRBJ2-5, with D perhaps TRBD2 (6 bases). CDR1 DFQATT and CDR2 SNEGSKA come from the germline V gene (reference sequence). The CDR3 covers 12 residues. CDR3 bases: TGCAGAGTGGGAAAAGCGGGAGAGACCCAGTACTTC. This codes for CRVGKAGETQYF.

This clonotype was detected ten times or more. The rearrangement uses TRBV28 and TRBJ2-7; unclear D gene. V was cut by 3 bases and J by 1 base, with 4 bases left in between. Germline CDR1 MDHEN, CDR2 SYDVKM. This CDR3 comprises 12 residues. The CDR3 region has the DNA TGTGCCAGCAGTTTCGGATCCTACGAGCAGTACTTC. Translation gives CASSFGSYEQYF.

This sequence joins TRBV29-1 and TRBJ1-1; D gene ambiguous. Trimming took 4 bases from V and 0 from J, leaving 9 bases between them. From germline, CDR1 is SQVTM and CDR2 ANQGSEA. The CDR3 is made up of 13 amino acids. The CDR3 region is CSVVRIMNTEAFF. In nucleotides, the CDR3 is TGCAGCGTTGTCAGAATCATGAACACTGAAGCTTTCTTT.

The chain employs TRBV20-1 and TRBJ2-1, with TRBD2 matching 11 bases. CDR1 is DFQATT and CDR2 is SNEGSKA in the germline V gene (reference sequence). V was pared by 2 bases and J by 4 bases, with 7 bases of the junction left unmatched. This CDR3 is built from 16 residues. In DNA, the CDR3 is TGCAGTGCTAGATATCAAGGACTAGCGGGTTACAATGAGCAGTTCTTC. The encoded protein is CSARYQGLAGYNEQFF.

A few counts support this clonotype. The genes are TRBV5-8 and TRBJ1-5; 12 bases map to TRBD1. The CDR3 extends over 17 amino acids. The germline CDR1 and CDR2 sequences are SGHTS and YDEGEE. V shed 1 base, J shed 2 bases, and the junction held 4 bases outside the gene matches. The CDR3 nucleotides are TGTGCCAGCAGCTTGATCGGGACAGGGGGCGGCAATCAGCCCCAGCATTTT. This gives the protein CASSLIGTGGGNQPQHF. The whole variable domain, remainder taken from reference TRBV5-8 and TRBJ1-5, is EAGVTQSPTHLIKTRGQQATLRCSPISGHTSVYWYQQALGLGLQFLLWYDEGEERNRGNFPPRFSGRQFPNYSSELNVNALELEDSALYLCASSLIGTGGGNQPQHFGDGTRLSIL.